Listed below are T cell receptor beta chains from one sample, sequenced in a study of shared clonotypes between healthy human individuals. Here immunoSEQ multiplex PCR was the method, and the copy in TCRdb shows in-frame clones only, minus some. Of around 2,100,000 clones listed, approximately 95% were seen once; the top ten hold 1% to 1.5%. Sample: naive CD8+ T cells sorted from blood. All receptors come from a man aged 18 to 29 in good health. Both conserved end residues are part of each CDR3. A D gene is named only where the DNA matches it firmly. Where a row states a size, it is once, few, many or the class of an expanded clone; other rows omit it.

J | V | size | D | CDR3 | DNA
TRBJ2-3 | TRBV6-5 | NA | NA | CASSYSAGTLQDTQYF | TGTGCCAGCAGTTACTCGGCAGGGACACTCCAAGATACGCAGTATTTT
TRBJ1-3 | TRBV13 | NA | NA | CASSLFKTGNTIYF | TGTGCCAGCAGCCTATTTAAGACTGGAAACACCATATATTTT
TRBJ1-5 | TRBV2 | NA | NA | CASSDAPPYSNQPQHF | TGTGCCAGCAGTGATGCCCCCCCCTATAGCAATCAGCCCCAGCATTTT
TRBJ1-1 | TRBV4-3 | NA | NA | CASSPGDRSNTEAFF | TGCGCCAGCAGCCCGGGGGATAGATCGAACACTGAAGCTTTCTTT
TRBJ2-1 | TRBV6-1 | NA | NA | CASTPRPYNEQFF | TGTGCCAGCACCCCGAGGCCTTACAATGAGCAGTTCTTC
TRBJ2-7 | TRBV30 | NA | NA | CAWSVGANYEQYF | TGTGCCTGGAGTGTGGGCGCGAACTACGAGCAGTACTTC
TRBJ1-2 | TRBV19 | NA | TRBD1 | CASTTGEGYTF | TGTGCCAGCACGACAGGGGAAGGCTACACCTTC
TRBJ1-1 | TRBV5-1 | NA | NA | CASGAGFGNTEAFF | TGCGCCAGTGGAGCAGGGTTCGGGAACACTGAAGCTTTCTTT
TRBJ2-3 | TRBV4-3 | NA | TRBD2 | CASSQDRAAGATDTQYF | TGCGCCAGCAGCCAAGACCGGGCAGCGGGAGCCACAGATACGCAGTATTTT
TRBJ2-1 | TRBV12-5 | NA | TRBD2 | CASGFLAGVSYNEQFF | TGTGCTAGTGGTTTTCTTGCGGGAGTTTCTTACAATGAGCAGTTCTTC
TRBJ2-7 | TRBV4-1 | NA | TRBD2 | CASSLRALAGDHEQYF | TGCGCCAGCAGCCTAAGAGCTCTAGCGGGAGATCACGAGCAGTACTTC
TRBJ2-1 | TRBV28 | NA | NA | CASSLLVLDNEQFF | TGTGCCAGCAGTTTATTGGTGCTTGACAATGAGCAGTTCTTC
TRBJ1-1 | TRBV30 | NA | NA | CAWSTPRDGSDEAFF | TGTGCCTGGAGTACCCCGCGGGACGGGTCGGATGAAGCTTTCTTT
TRBJ2-5 | TRBV5-1 | NA | TRBD1 | CASSLGQGQETQYF | TGCGCCAGCAGCTTGGGACAGGGACAAGAGACCCAGTACTTC
TRBJ2-3 | TRBV28 | NA | TRBD2 | CASSWGTSGTDTQYF | TGTGCCAGCAGCTGGGGGACTAGCGGCACAGATACGCAGTATTTT
TRBJ2-2 | TRBV5-1 | NA | TRBD2 | CASSPGLAGITGELFF | TGCGCCAGCAGCCCCGGACTAGCGGGAATTACCGGGGAGCTGTTTTTT
TRBJ2-3 | TRBV7-8 | NA | NA | CASSLGVSDTQYF | TGTGCCAGCAGCTTAGGGGTTTCAGATACGCAGTATTTT
TRBJ1-6 | TRBV6-5 | NA | NA | CASSYGLNSPLHF | TGTGCCAGCAGTTACGGCCTTAATTCACCCCTCCACTTT
TRBJ2-3 | TRBV7-9 | NA | NA | CASSLGLVTDTQYF | TGTGCCAGCAGCTTAGGGCTAGTAACAGATACGCAGTATTTT
TRBJ2-7 | TRBV5-6 | NA | NA | CASSGMVEQYF | TGTGCCAGCAGCGGGATGGTTGAGCAGTACTTC
TRBJ1-1 | TRBV4-3 | NA | NA | CASSGRQEPNTEAFF | TGCGCCAGCAGCGGCCGACAGGAGCCGAACACTGAAGCTTTCTTT
TRBJ2-1 | TRBV7-9 | NA | NA | CASSPRRGPYYNEQFF | TGTGCCAGCAGCCCCCGACGTGGGCCTTACTACAATGAGCAGTTCTTC
TRBJ2-2 | TRBV6-1 | NA | NA | CASRGYSGPGELFF | TGTGCCAGCAGAGGTTATAGCGGCCCCGGGGAGCTGTTTTTT
TRBJ2-3 | TRBV6-1 | NA | NA | CASSDAGSTSTDTQYF | TGTGCCAGCAGTGATGCAGGGAGTACTAGCACAGATACGCAGTATTTT
TRBJ2-7 | TRBV27 | once | NA | CASTMDSTFAYEQYF | TGTGCCAGCACGATGGACTCGACCTTCGCCTACGAGCAGTACTTC
TRBJ2-7 | TRBV27 | NA | TRBD1 | CASSLSRGGASYEQYF | TGTGCCAGCAGTTTATCGAGAGGGGGCGCTTCGTACGAGCAGTACTTC
TRBJ1-1 | TRBV10-2 | once | NA | CASVAGPEAFF | TGCGCCAGCGTTGCAGGTCCTGAAGCTTTCTTT
TRBJ2-7 | TRBV7-9 | once | NA | CASSSLTAFKYEQYF | TGTGCCAGCAGCTCCCTGACGGCGTTCAAGTACGAGCAGTACTTC
TRBJ1-6 | TRBV7-6 | NA | NA | CASSLETVSSYNSPLHF | TGTGCCAGCAGCTTAGAAACAGTGAGCTCCTATAATTCACCCCTCCACTTT
TRBJ2-7 | TRBV5-5 | NA | NA | CASSWDTTTEQYF | TGTGCCAGCAGCTGGGACACCACTACGGAGCAGTACTTC
TRBJ2-1 | TRBV11-2 | NA | NA | CASSLMAAVGWDEQFF | TGTGCCAGCAGCTTAATGGCAGCGGTGGGCTGGGATGAGCAGTTCTTC
TRBJ1-2 | TRBV7-9 | NA | NA | CASSTAYGYTF | TGTGCCAGCAGCACGGCCTATGGCTACACCTTC
TRBJ2-7 | TRBV4-3 | NA | TRBD2 | CASSQGTSGPYEQYF | TGCGCCAGCAGCCAAGGGACTAGCGGCCCCTACGAGCAGTACTTC
TRBJ2-3 | TRBV5-1 | NA | NA | CASSLEPRVADTQYF | TGCGCCAGCAGCTTGGAGCCTAGGGTGGCAGATACGCAGTATTTT
TRBJ2-7 | TRBV7-3 | NA | NA | CASIKGGTYEQYF | TGTGCCAGCATCAAAGGGGGAACCTACGAGCAGTACTTC
TRBJ1-6 | TRBV6-5 | NA | NA | CASSYGGDYPAALHF | TGTGCCAGCAGTTACGGCGGCGACTACCCGGCGGCCCTCCACTTT
TRBJ2-3 | TRBV18 | NA | TRBD2 | CASSPTSGGTDTQYF | TGTGCCAGCTCACCAACTAGCGGGGGGACAGATACGCAGTATTTT
TRBJ2-1 | TRBV2 | NA | NA | CASRRLGYNEQFF | TGTGCCAGCCGGAGACTGGGGTACAATGAGCAGTTCTTC
TRBJ2-7 | TRBV19 | NA | NA | CASVPGTPAYEQYF | TGTGCCAGTGTTCCCGGGACACCAGCCTACGAGCAGTACTTC
TRBJ1-2 | TRBV2 | few | TRBD1 | CASSEAGGSYGYTF | TGTGCCAGCAGTGAGGCAGGGGGCTCCTATGGCTACACCTTC
TRBJ1-3 | TRBV28 | NA | NA | CASSTPGLRDSQPSGGNTIYF | TGTGCCAGCAGTACCCCGGGGCTAAGGGACTCTCAGCCGAGTGGTGGAAACACCATATATTTT
TRBJ2-5 | TRBV9 | NA | TRBD2 | CASSAHSGLALETQYF | TGTGCCAGCAGCGCGCACTCGGGACTAGCCTTAGAGACCCAGTACTTC
TRBJ1-5 | TRBV4-1 | once | NA | CASRQTQIDNQPQHF | TGCGCCAGCAGACAGACACAGATCGACAATCAGCCCCAGCATTTT
TRBJ2-6 | TRBV6-5 | once | NA | CASRGPLTGANVLTF | TGTGCCAGCAGGGGGCCCTTAACTGGGGCCAACGTCCTGACTTTC
TRBJ1-6 | TRBV10-2 | NA | NA | CASSDPGQHSPLHF | TGCGCCAGCAGTGATCCGGGCCAACATTCACCCCTCCACTTT
TRBJ2-3 | TRBV27 | NA | NA | CASSQGEGPDTQYF | TGTGCCAGCAGTCAGGGTGAGGGACCAGATACGCAGTATTTT
TRBJ1-3 | TRBV6-1 | NA | NA | CASRRDNLNGNTIYF | TGTGCCAGCAGGCGGGACAATCTAAATGGAAACACCATATATTTT
TRBJ2-1 | TRBV18 | NA | TRBD1 | CASSHPRTGLYNEQFF | TGTGCCAGCTCGCACCCAAGGACAGGGCTTTACAATGAGCAGTTCTTC
TRBJ2-3 | TRBV7-2 | NA | TRBD2 | CASSLEAGGDTDTQYF | TGTGCCAGCAGCTTGGAAGCGGGGGGGGACACAGATACGCAGTATTTT
TRBJ2-5 | TRBV7-9 | NA | TRBD2 | CASSSNAGLAGVGETQYF | TGTGCCAGCAGCTCCAACGCTGGGCTAGCGGGAGTCGGGGAGACCCAGTACTTC
TRBJ1-5 | TRBV5-1 | NA | NA | CASSSGTEGNQPQHF | TGCGCCAGCAGCTCGGGAACAGAAGGCAATCAGCCCCAGCATTTT
TRBJ2-7 | TRBV7-8 | NA | TRBD2 | CASSLLAGGPEEQYF | TGTGCCAGCAGCTTGTTAGCGGGAGGGCCGGAGGAGCAGTACTTC
TRBJ2-5 | TRBV5-1 | NA | NA | CASSLERGPFQETQYF | TGCGCCAGCAGCTTGGAGCGCGGACCCTTCCAAGAGACCCAGTACTTC
TRBJ2-1 | TRBV19 | NA | TRBD2 | CASSIGASGSIEQFF | TGTGCCAGTAGTATCGGAGCTAGCGGGTCCATTGAGCAGTTCTTC
TRBJ2-7 | TRBV5-6 | NA | TRBD1 | CASSLWNRGASSYEQYF | TGTGCCAGCAGCTTGTGGAACAGGGGGGCCAGCTCCTACGAGCAGTACTTC